This T cell receptor (beta chain) originates from a study of blood T cell repertoires in COVID-19. Study-wide background: The samples span acute and convalescent COVID-19 from the United States, Italy and Spain. T cells, B-cell-depleted T cells, or PBMCs provided the cDNA or gDNA that served as material.

CDR3 length: 15 residues. V lost 0 bases, J lost 2 bases, and 3 bases stayed unmatched. The germline gives CDR1 SGHRS, CDR2 YFSETQ. Generated by immunoSEQ multiplex PCR, the TCRdb table keeps only in-frame clones and is missing some. Among about 80,000 clones listed, 82% were seen once. The receptor's source is a human donor in a cohort sampled during active COVID-19. Sequences were obtained from peripheral blood. The chain combines TRBV5-1 with TRBJ2-5; 8 bases fit TRBD1. The DNA for the CDR3 is TGCGCCAGCAGCTTGGGCAGGGGGCGGCAAGAGACCCAGTACTTC. Its translation: CASSLGRGRQETQYF.